This T cell receptor (beta chain) was recorded in a study of Graves' ophthalmopathy and Graves' hyperthyroidism. Investigators amplified TCR beta CDR3 regions from RNA transcripts. HTBI primers were employed in first-round RT-PCR, then a second-round multiplex PCR followed. A single record per CDR3 protein comes from TCRdb applying MiXCR to the multiplex PCR reads. The repertoire holds around 340,000 distinct CDR3 sequences, with roughly a sixth as singletons. Germline values: CDR1 SNHLY, CDR2 FYNNEI. This CDR3 has 14 amino acids. The V and J ends lost 7 bases and 7 bases, in that order; junction bases with no gene match: 7. This clonotype was recorded many times.

The material sequenced was peripheral blood. This clonotype was obtained from an adult man with Graves' ophthalmopathy. The chain combines TRBV2 with TRBJ1-6; 7 positions agree with TRBD1. The DNA of the CDR3 is TGTGCCAGCATTCTGACAGGGTCGAATTCACCCCTCCACTTT. Translated, it gives CASILTGSNSPLHF.